A single sample gave rise to the 23 T cell receptor beta chains below, sequenced in a study of OX40 agonist ivuxolimab in advanced cancers. Sequencing was performed with immunoSEQ multiplex PCR; in TCRdb, only in-frame clones are kept and a portion is missing. The sample consists of 72,000 or so clones, over 70% of them appearing once. Here the sequenced sample was CD4+ or CD8+ T cells sorted from blood, taken in a trial of the OX40 agonist ivuxolimab. Every receptor here comes from an adult with an advanced solid tumor such as melanoma, head and neck, liver or kidney cancer.

This clone appeared a few times. The rearrangement links TRBV5-1 to TRBJ2-5; the D gene is possibly TRBD1 (5 bases). The CDR3 covers 13 residues. V lost 4 bases and J 4 bases, leaving 11 bases between the germline ends. Germline V gives CDR1 SGHRS, CDR2 YFSETQ. This CDR3 is CASSQGSGETQYF. As DNA, the CDR3 is TGCGCCAGCAGCCAGGGATCGGGAGAGACCCAGTACTTC.

V usage is TRBV25-1 and J usage is TRBJ1-1; a possible D gene is TRBD1 (6 bases). CDR3 length: 13 amino acids. CDR1 MGHDK and CDR2 SYGVNS come from the germline V gene. Trimming removed 6 bases from V and 1 base from J, with 9 bases in between. CDR3 bases: TGTGCCAGCAGGCAGACAGGGAACACTGAAGCTTTCTTT. This codes for CASRQTGNTEAFF.

The chain uses TRBV5-1 and TRBJ2-5, with D maybe TRBD2 (5 bases). The V and J ends lost 1 base and 0 bases respectively, with 13 bases between them. The CDR3 extends over 16 amino acids. Germline-derived CDR1 and CDR2 are SGHRS and YFSETQ. CDR3 sequence: CASSLIGMDYQETQYF. The CDR3 region has the DNA TGCGCCAGCAGCTTGATAGGCATGGACTACCAAGAGACCCAGTACTTC. Full variable domain (remainder filled in from reference TRBV5-1 and TRBJ2-5): KAGVTQTPRYLIKTRGQQVTLSCSPISGHRSVSWYQQTPGQGLQFLFEYFSETQRNKGNFPGRFSGRQFSNSRSEMNVSTLELGDSALYLCASSLIGMDYQETQYFGPGTRLLVL.

This chain uses TRBV20-1 with TRBJ2-1; 9 bases fit TRBD1. CDR1 is DFQATT and CDR2 is SNEGSKA in the germline V gene (reference sequence). This CDR3 has 11 amino acids. The junction had 4 bases not matched to a gene; V was cut back by 4 bases and J by 12 bases. DNA for the CDR3: TGCAGTGCTACCCCGGGACAGGGGCAGTTCTTC. It translates to CSATPGQGQFF.

This clone was seen a few times. V gene TRBV10-3 combines with J gene TRBJ1-2, with D unclear. V was clipped by 1 base and J by 4 bases, with 7 bases between them. This CDR3 has 13 amino acids. The germline V gene has CDR1 ENHRY and CDR2 SYGVKD. CDR3 loop: CAISEFDSYGYTF. Written as DNA, the CDR3 is TGTGCCATCAGTGAGTTCGATAGCTATGGCTACACCTTC.

The V and J genes are TRBV7-9 and TRBJ1-1; tentatively, D is TRBD1 (5 bases). The germline V and J ends were trimmed by 2 bases and 3 bases, with 16 bases remaining between them. This CDR3 has 16 amino acids. Per the germline V gene, CDR1 is SEHNR and CDR2 is FQNEAQ (reference sequence). As DNA, the CDR3 is TGTGCCAGCAGCTTAAATGCGGGGGGATCGGACACTGAAGCTTTCTTT. Amino acid sequence: CASSLNAGGSDTEAFF.

The genes are TRBV19 and TRBJ2-5; no definite D call. The J call is uncertain, as TRBJ2-7 better fits the DNA end. CDR3 length: 13 residues. Looked up from germline, CDR1 is LNHDA and CDR2 is SQIVND (reference sequence). The CDR3 region has the DNA TGTGCCAGTAGTATGGTGGGTGCCTACGAGCAGTACTTC. It specifies CASSMVGAYEQYF.

The chain joins TRBV11-3 to TRBJ2-7; D is possibly TRBD1 (5 bases). Germline CDR1 reads SGHNT; CDR2 reads YENEEA. This CDR3 has 12 residues. Trimming cost V 8 bases and J 0 bases, with 8 bases left between them. The DNA of the CDR3 is TGTGCCAGCGGGGCAGGCTCCTACGAGCAGTACTTC. Protein product: CASGAGSYEQYF.

This chain links TRBV6-4 with TRBJ2-3, with D unresolved. The CDR3 consists of 14 residues. With 5 bases removed from V and 1 base from J, the gap between germline ends came to 10 bases. CDR1 and CDR2 from the germline V gene are MRHNA and SNTAGT. The CDR3 DNA reads TGTGCCAGCAGTCGGTGGGGTGGCACAGATACGCAGTATTTT. Its protein is CASSRWGGTDTQYF.

The CDR3 sequence: CASSYNRVDVLSNQPQHF. The CDR3 DNA follows: TGTGCCAGTAGTTATAACAGGGTGGATGTATTGAGCAATCAGCCCCAGCATTTT. This rearrangement joins TRBV19 to TRBJ1-5, with D possibly being TRBD1 (6 bases). The CDR3 length is 18 residues. Germline loops: CDR1 LNHDA, CDR2 SQIVND (reference sequence). Deletions cut 5 bases from V and 1 base from J, with 21 bases between.

There are a few counts of this clone. The V call is TRBV18, the J call TRBJ2-7, with D perhaps matching TRBD2 (6 bases). V dropped 3 bases and J dropped 5 bases, with 11 bases sitting between them. The germline gives CDR1 KGHSH, CDR2 LQKENI. CDR3 length: 13 residues. Written as DNA, the CDR3 is TGTGCCAGCTCACCCCGCGGGACGGACGAGCAGTACTTC. Protein: CASSPRGTDEQYF. Looking up the rest from reference TRBV18 and TRBJ2-7 gives the full variable domain: NAGVMQNPRHLVRRRGQEARLRCSPMKGHSHVYWYRQLPEEGLKFMVYLQKENIIDESGMPKERFSAEFPKEGPSILRIQQVVRGDSAAYFCASSPRGTDEQYFGPGTRLTVT.

The chain has TRBV27 and TRBJ1-2, with D possibly matching TRBD1 (5 bases). CDR1 is MNHEY and CDR2 is SMNVEV in the germline V gene (reference sequence). The CDR3 is 14 residues long. V lost 2 bases, J lost 8 bases, and 15 bases lay in between. CDR3: CASSLTGTFKGYTF. The CDR3 region has the DNA TGTGCCAGCAGTTTAACCGGGACCTTTAAAGGCTACACCTTC.

This clone was detected many times. V and J are TRBV4-1 and TRBJ2-1; TRBD1 is a possible D gene (5 bases). Germline V gene lookup returns CDR1 MGHRA and CDR2 YSYEKL. This CDR3 contains 17 residues. Trimming cost V 4 bases and J 3 bases, with 19 bases left between them. Here the CDR3 reads CASSRIAGSRDYNEQFF. The CDR3 nucleotides read TGCGCCAGCAGCCGAATAGCAGGGTCAAGGGACTACAATGAGCAGTTCTTC.

J is TRBJ1-1 and V is TRBV2; D remains ambiguous. The germline V gene encodes CDR1 SNHLY and CDR2 FYNNEI. Trimming shortened V by 7 bases and J by 0 bases, and 15 bases separated the two germline ends. CDR3 size: 15 residues. The CDR3, as DNA: TGTGCCAGCATTCGTGAGACACAGATGAACACTGAAGCTTTCTTT. Translation gives CASIRETQMNTEAFF.

This clone was detected a few times. The rearrangement uses TRBV10-1 and TRBJ1-2; D is uncertain. With 1 base removed from V and 0 bases from J, the gap between germline ends came to 3 bases. The germline V gene encodes CDR1 WNHNN and CDR2 SYGVQD (reference sequence). The CDR3 runs to 13 residues. CDR3 region: CASSELANYGYTF. The CDR3 DNA reads TGCGCCAGCAGTGAGTTGGCTAACTATGGCTACACCTTC.

This chain uses TRBV5-6 with TRBJ2-7; 8 bases align to TRBD2. CDR1 and CDR2 (germline): SGHDT, YYEEEE. There are 12 residues in the CDR3. Germline trimming cut 3 bases from V and 7 bases from J; bases unmatched to any gene: 3. The CDR3 is CASSSRLAEQYF. CDR3 coding DNA: TGTGCCAGCAGCTCCCGACTAGCGGAGCAGTACTTC.

V is TRBV6-1 and J is TRBJ1-2; D not certain. The CDR3 is 13 amino acids. CDR1 is MNHNS and CDR2 is SASEGT in the germline V gene. V dropped 1 base and J dropped 0 bases, with 3 bases sitting between them. CDR3 sequence: CASSEESNYGYTF. CDR3 nucleotides: TGTGCCAGCAGTGAAGAATCTAACTATGGCTACACCTTC.

The rearrangement uses TRBV28 and TRBJ2-7; D gene unclear. The germline V gene has CDR1 MDHEN and CDR2 SYDVKM. This CDR3 has 12 residues. Trimming left V 6 bases short and J 2 bases short, with 8 bases between. The chain's CDR3 is CASRLSTYEQYF. DNA of the CDR3: TGTGCCAGCAGACTCTCTACCTACGAGCAGTACTTC.

A few counts support this clone. This sequence joins TRBV29-1 and TRBJ1-2; D might be TRBD1 (5 bases). The V gene's germline CDR1 is SQVTM and CDR2 ANQGSEA. This CDR3 region has 13 residues. V lost 5 bases and J 4 bases, leaving 14 bases between the germline ends. CDR3 sequence: CSVPVGEGYGYTF. The CDR3 nucleotides are TGCAGCGTTCCGGTGGGGGAAGGCTATGGCTACACCTTC.

V usage is TRBV7-2 and J usage is TRBJ1-3, with D hard to call. With 5 bases removed from V and 3 bases from J, the gap between germline ends came to 20 bases. The CDR3 length is 17 residues. CDR1 and CDR2 from the germline V gene are SGHTA and FQGNSA. CDR3 DNA sequence: TGTGCCAGCAGCCCAGACCACGAGGGAATTGGTGGAAACACCATATATTTT. It codes for CASSPDHEGIGGNTIYF.

The chain links TRBV5-1 to TRBJ2-3; TRBD1 agrees at 9 bases. From germline, CDR1 is SGHRS and CDR2 YFSETQ. Losses at the gene ends were 4 bases for V and 4 bases for J; bases not matched to a gene: 10. CDR3 size: 16 residues. CDR3 region: CASSPPTGGGADTQYF. The CDR3 bases are TGCGCCAGCAGCCCTCCTACAGGGGGCGGCGCAGATACGCAGTATTTT. Full variable domain (outside the CDR3, taken from reference TRBV5-1 and TRBJ2-3): KAGVTQTPRYLIKTRGQQVTLSCSPISGHRSVSWYQQTPGQGLQFLFEYFSETQRNKGNFPGRFSGRQFSNSRSEMNVSTLELGDSALYLCASSPPTGGGADTQYFGPGTRLTVL.

The chain uses TRBV30 and TRBJ1-1; D is uncertain. The ends were cut back, 3 bases at V and 0 bases at J, with 14 bases in the middle. The germline gives CDR1 GTSNPN, CDR2 SVGIG (reference sequence). CDR3 length equals 15 residues. Written as DNA, the CDR3 is TGTGCCTGGAGCCCTCTGGGAGGGCTGAACACTGAAGCTTTCTTT. Translated, it gives CAWSPLGGLNTEAFF.

The V gene is TRBV6-6, the J gene TRBJ1-5; D is undetermined. Germline V CDR1 and CDR2: MNHNY, SVGAGI (reference sequence). This CDR3 spans 11 amino acids. The V end lost 4 bases, the J end lost 7 bases, and 5 bases lay between the germline ends. CDR3: CASSFEQPQHF. CDR3 in DNA: TGTGCCAGCAGTTTCGAACAGCCCCAGCATTTT.